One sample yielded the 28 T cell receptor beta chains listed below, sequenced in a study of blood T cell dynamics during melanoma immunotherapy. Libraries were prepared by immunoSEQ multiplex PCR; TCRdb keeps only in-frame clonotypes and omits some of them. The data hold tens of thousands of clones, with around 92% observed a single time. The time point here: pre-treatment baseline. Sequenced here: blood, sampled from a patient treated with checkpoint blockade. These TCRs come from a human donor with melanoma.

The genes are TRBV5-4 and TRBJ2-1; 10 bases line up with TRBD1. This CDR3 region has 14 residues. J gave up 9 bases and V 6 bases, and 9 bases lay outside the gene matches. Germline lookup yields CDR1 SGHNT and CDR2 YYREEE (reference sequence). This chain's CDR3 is CASTFGQGEFEQFF. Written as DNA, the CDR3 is TGTGCCAGCACCTTTGGACAGGGGGAGTTTGAGCAGTTCTTC.

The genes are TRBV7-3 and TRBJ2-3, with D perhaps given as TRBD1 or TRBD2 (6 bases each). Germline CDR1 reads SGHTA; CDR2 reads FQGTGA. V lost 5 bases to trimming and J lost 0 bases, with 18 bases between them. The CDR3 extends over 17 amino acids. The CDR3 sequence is CASSVGGGIGSTDTQYF. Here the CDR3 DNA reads TGTGCCAGCAGCGTTGGAGGGGGGATTGGTAGCACAGATACGCAGTATTTT.

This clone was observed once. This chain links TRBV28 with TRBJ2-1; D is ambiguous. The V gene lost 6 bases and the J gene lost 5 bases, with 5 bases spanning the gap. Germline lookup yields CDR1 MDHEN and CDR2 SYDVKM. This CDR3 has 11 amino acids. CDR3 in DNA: TGTGCCAGCAGCCCGAACAATGAGCAGTTCTTC. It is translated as CASSPNNEQFF. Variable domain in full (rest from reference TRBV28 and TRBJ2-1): DVKVTQSSRYLVKRTGEKVFLECVQDMDHENMFWYRQDPGLGLRLIYFSYDVKMKEKGDIPEGYSVSREKKERFSLILESASTNQTSMYLCASSPNNEQFFGPGTRLTVL.

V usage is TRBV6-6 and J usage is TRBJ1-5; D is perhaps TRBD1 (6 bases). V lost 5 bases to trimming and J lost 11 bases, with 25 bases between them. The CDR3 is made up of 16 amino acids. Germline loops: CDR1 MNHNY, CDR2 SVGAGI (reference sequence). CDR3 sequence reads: CASSNKTPGQLLSQHF. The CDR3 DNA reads TGTGCCAGCAGTAACAAAACACCCGGACAGTTATTGTCCCAGCATTTT.

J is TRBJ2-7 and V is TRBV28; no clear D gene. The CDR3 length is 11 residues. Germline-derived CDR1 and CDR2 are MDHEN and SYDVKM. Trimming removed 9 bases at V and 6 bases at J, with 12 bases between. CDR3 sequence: CASVAPPEQYF. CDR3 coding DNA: TGTGCCAGTGTAGCCCCTCCCGAGCAGTACTTC.

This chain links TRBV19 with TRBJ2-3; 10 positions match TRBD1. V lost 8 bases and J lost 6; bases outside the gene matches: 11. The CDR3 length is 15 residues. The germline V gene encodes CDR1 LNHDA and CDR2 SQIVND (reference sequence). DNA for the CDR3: TGTGCCAGTGGGGGCCTAGGACAGGGGGTGGATACGCAGTATTTT. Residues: CASGGLGQGVDTQYF.

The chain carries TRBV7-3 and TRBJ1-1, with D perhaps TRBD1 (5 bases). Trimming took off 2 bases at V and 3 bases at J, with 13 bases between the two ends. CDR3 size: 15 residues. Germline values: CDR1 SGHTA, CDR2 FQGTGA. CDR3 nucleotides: TGTGCCAGCAGCTTATCCTACCTGGGGGACACTGAAGCTTTCTTT. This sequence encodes CASSLSYLGDTEAFF.

CDR3 coding DNA: TGTGCCAGCAGCGTCAACCAGGGTTTGGGGACTGAAGCTTTCTTT. Translated, it gives CASSVNQGLGTEAFF. V gene TRBV7-8 combines with J gene TRBJ1-1, with D possibly being TRBD1 (5 bases). Germline-derived CDR1 and CDR2 are SGHVS and FQNEAQ. This CDR3 region has 15 residues. The germline V and J ends were trimmed by 5 bases and 5 bases, with 18 bases remaining between them.

Written as DNA, the CDR3 is TGCGCCAGCAGCTTGGGTCAGTATGGCTACACCTTC. It translates to CASSLGQYGYTF. This chain joins TRBV5-1 and TRBJ1-2, with unresolved D. The germline V and J ends were trimmed by 0 bases and 5 bases, with 5 bases remaining between them. Germline assignment: CDR1 SGHRS and CDR2 YFSETQ. The CDR3 is 12 residues long. Drawing the rest from reference TRBV5-1 and TRBJ1-2, the complete variable domain is KAGVTQTPRYLIKTRGQQVTLSCSPISGHRSVSWYQQTPGQGLQFLFEYFSETQRNKGNFPGRFSGRQFSNSRSEMNVSTLELGDSALYLCASSLGQYGYTFGSGTRLTVV.

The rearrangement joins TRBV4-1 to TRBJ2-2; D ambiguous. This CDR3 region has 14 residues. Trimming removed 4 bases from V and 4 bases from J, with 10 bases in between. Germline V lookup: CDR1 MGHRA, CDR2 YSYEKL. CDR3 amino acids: CASSLGLITGELFF. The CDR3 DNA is TGCGCCAGCAGCCTTGGGTTAATCACCGGGGAGCTGTTTTTT.

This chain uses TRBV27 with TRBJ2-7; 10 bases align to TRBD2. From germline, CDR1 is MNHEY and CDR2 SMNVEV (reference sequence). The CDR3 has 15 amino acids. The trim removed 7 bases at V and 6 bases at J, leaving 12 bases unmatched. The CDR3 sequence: CASKPAGGPFGEQYF. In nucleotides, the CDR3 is TGTGCCAGCAAACCAGCGGGAGGGCCTTTTGGCGAGCAGTACTTC.

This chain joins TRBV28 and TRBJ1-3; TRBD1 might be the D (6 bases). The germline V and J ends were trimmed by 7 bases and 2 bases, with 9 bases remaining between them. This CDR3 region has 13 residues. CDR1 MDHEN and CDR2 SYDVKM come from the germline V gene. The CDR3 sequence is CASNRVTGNTIYF. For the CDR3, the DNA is TGTGCCAGCAACAGGGTGACTGGAAACACCATATATTTT.

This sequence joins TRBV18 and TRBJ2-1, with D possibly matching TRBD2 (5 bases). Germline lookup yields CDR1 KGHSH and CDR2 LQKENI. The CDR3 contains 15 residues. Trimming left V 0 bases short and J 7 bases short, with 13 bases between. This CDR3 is CASSPPSGRGNEQFF. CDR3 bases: TGTGCCAGCTCACCACCGAGCGGTCGCGGGAATGAGCAGTTCTTC.

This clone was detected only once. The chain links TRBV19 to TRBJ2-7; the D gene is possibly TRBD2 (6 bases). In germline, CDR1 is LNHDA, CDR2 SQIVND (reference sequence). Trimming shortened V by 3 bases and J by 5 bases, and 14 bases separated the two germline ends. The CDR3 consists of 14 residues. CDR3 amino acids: CASSIGDSRHEQYF. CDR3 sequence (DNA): TGTGCCAGTAGTATTGGGGACTCCCGCCACGAGCAGTACTTC.

The CDR3 loop is CAWSPATVTEAFF. The CDR3 DNA reads TGTGCCTGGAGTCCCGCGACGGTCACTGAAGCTTTCTTT. The chain employs TRBV30 and TRBJ1-1; D call uncertain. This CDR3 comprises 13 residues. Germline V gene data show CDR1 as GTSNPN and CDR2 as SVGIG (reference sequence). V was shortened by 2 bases and J by 4 bases, with 11 bases between the two germline ends.

CDR3 sequence reads: CASSSRTSGGSNEQFF. In DNA, the CDR3 is TGTGCCAGTAGTTCGAGGACTAGCGGGGGGAGTAATGAGCAGTTCTTC. This chain connects TRBV19 to TRBJ2-1; 14 bases align to TRBD2. Trimming took 5 bases from V and 7 from J; bases not matched to a gene: 7. Germline V lookup: CDR1 LNHDA, CDR2 SQIVND (reference sequence). The CDR3 consists of 16 residues.

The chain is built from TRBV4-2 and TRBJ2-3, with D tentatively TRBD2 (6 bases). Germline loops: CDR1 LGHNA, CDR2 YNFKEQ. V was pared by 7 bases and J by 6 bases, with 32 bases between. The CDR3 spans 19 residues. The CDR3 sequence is CASNQPWSTSRGAGDTQYF. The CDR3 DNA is TGTGCCAGCAACCAGCCGTGGTCGACTAGTCGGGGTGCGGGGGATACGCAGTATTTT.

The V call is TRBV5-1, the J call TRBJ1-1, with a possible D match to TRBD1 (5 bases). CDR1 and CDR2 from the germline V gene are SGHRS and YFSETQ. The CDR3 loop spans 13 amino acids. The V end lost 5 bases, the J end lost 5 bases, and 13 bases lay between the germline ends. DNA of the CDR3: TGCGCCAGCAGAGAACAGGCTGGGACTGAAGCTTTCTTT. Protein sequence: CASREQAGTEAFF.

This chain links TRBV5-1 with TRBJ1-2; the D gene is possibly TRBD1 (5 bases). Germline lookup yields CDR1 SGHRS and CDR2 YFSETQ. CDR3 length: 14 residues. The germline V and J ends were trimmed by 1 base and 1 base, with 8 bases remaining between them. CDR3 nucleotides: TGCGCCAGCAGCTTGATCGACAGTAACTATGGCTACACCTTC. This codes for CASSLIDSNYGYTF.

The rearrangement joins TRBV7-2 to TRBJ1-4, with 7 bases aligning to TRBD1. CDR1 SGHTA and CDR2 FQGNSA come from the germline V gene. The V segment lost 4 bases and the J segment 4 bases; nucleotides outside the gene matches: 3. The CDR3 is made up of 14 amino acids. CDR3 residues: CASSSGQSNEKLFF. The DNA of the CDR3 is TGTGCCAGCAGCTCGGGACAGAGTAATGAAAAACTGTTTTTT.

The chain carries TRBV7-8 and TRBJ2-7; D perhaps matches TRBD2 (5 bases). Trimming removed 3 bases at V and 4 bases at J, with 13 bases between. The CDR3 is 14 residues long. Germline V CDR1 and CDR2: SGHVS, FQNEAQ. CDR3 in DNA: TGTGCCAGCAGCTTGCCGGGAACCTTTTACGAGCAGTACTTC. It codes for CASSLPGTFYEQYF.

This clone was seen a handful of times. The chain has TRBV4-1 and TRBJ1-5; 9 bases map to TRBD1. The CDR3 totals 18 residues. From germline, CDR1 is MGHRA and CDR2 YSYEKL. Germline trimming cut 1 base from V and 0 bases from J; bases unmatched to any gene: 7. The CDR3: CASSQGGQGSYSNQPQHF. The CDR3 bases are TGCGCCAGCAGCCAAGGGGGACAGGGAAGTTATAGCAATCAGCCCCAGCATTTT.

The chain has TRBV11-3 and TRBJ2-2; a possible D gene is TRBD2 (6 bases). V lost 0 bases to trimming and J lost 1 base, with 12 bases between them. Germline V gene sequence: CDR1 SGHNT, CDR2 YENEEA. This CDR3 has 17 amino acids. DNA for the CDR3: TGTGCCAGCAGCTTAGATAACGGAGGGCAGAACACCGGGGAGCTGTTTTTT. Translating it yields CASSLDNGGQNTGELFF. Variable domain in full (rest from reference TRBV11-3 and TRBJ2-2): EAGVVQSPRYKIIEKKQPVAFWCNPISGHNTLYWYLQNLGQGPELLIRYENEEAVDDSQLPKDRFSAERLKGVDSTLKIQPAELGDSAVYLCASSLDNGGQNTGELFFGEGSRLTVL.

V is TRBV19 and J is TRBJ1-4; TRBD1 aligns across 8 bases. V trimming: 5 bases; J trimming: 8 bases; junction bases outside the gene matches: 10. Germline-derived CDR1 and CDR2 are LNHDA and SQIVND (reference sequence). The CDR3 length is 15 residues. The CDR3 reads CASSPSTGEREKLFF. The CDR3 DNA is TGTGCCAGTAGTCCCTCGACAGGGGAAAGGGAAAAACTGTTTTTT.

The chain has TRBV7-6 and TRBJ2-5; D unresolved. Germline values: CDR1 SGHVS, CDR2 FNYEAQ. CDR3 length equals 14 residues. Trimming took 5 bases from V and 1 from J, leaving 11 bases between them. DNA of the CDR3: TGTGCCAGCAGCCCGTCCCTAGGCCAAGAGACCCAGTACTTC. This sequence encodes CASSPSLGQETQYF. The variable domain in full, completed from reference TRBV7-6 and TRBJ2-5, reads GAGVSQSPRYKVTKRGQDVALRCDPISGHVSLYWYRQALGQGPEFLTYFNYEAQQDKSGLPNDRFSAERPEGSISTLTIQRTEQRDSAMYRCASSPSLGQETQYFGPGTRLLVL.

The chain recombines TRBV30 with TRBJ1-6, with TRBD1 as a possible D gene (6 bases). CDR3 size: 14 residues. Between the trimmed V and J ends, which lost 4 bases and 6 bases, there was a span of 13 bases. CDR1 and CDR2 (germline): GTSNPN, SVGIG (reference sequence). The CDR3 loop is CAWNRGGRNSPLHF. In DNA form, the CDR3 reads TGTGCCTGGAACCGAGGGGGTCGTAATTCACCCCTCCACTTT.

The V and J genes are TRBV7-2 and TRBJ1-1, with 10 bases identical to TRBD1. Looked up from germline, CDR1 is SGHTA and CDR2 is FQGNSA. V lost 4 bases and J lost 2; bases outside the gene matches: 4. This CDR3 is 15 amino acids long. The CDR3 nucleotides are TGTGCCAGCAGCTCCCGGGACAGGGGTAACACTGAAGCTTTCTTT. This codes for CASSSRDRGNTEAFF. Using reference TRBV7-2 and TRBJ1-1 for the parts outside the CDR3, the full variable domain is GAGVSQSPSNKVTEKGKDVELRCDPISGHTALYWYRQSLGQGLEFLIYFQGNSAPDKSGLPSDRFSAERTGGSVSTLTIQRTQQEDSAVYLCASSSRDRGNTEAFFGQGTRLTVV.

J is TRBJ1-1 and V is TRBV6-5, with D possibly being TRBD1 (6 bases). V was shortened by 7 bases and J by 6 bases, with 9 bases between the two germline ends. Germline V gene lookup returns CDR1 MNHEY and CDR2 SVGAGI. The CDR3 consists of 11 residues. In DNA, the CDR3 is TGTGCCAGCAACAGGGCTTCTGAAGCTTTCTTT. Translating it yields CASNRASEAFF.